The rows below give T cell receptor beta chains drawn from one sample of a study of beta chain features in type 1 diabetes. Repertoires were generated with immunoSEQ multiplex PCR, while TCRdb's copy carries only in-frame clones and drops some. The table records roughly 350,000 clones, around 9.6% of them present only once. The sequenced material came from central memory CD4+ T cells from blood. These receptors were collected from a man younger than 40 with type 1 diabetes. Each CDR3 is given with its conserved first and last residue. The D gene is left open where the match is weak. Clone size is shown for a subset of rows, as once, few, many or a class of expanded clone.

j_gene: TRBJ1-2; len: 15; v_gene: TRBV27; d_gene: NA; abundance: few; CDR3nt: TGTGCCAGCACCCAAGCCCTCGGGCAGTCCTATGGCTACACCTTC; CDR3aa: CASTQALGQSYGYTF
j_gene: TRBJ1-2; len: 13; v_gene: TRBV4-1; d_gene: NA; abundance: NA; CDR3nt: TGCGCCAGCAGCCGGGACAACGTCTATGGCTACACCTTC; CDR3aa: CASSRDNVYGYTF
j_gene: TRBJ2-1; len: 20; v_gene: TRBV15; d_gene: NA; abundance: NA; CDR3nt: TGTGCCACCAGCAGAGATTATGGACAGTTTGCCGATAGCTCCTACAATGAGCAGTTCTTC; CDR3aa: CATSRDYGQFADSSYNEQFF
j_gene: TRBJ2-1; len: 11; v_gene: TRBV7-3; d_gene: NA; abundance: few; CDR3nt: TGTGCCAGCAGCTTAGGCAGTGAGCAGTTCTTC; CDR3aa: CASSLGSEQFF
j_gene: TRBJ2-7; len: 15; v_gene: TRBV19; d_gene: TRBD1; abundance: few; CDR3nt: TGTGCCAGTAGTATAGATTGGACAGGCGCCTACGAGCAGTACTTC; CDR3aa: CASSIDWTGAYEQYF
j_gene: TRBJ1-1; len: 12; v_gene: TRBV25-1; d_gene: NA; abundance: NA; CDR3nt: TGTGCCAGCTGGGGCGGTTACACTGAAGCTTTCTTT; CDR3aa: CASWGGYTEAFF
j_gene: TRBJ2-7; len: 15; v_gene: TRBV19; d_gene: TRBD2; abundance: NA; CDR3nt: TGTGCCAGTAGTATTGGGACTAGCGGGAGCAACGAGCAGTACTTC; CDR3aa: CASSIGTSGSNEQYF
j_gene: TRBJ2-1; len: 14; v_gene: TRBV11-3; d_gene: NA; abundance: once; CDR3nt: TGTGCCAGCAGCTTAGGCTGGACAGACAATGAGCAGTTCTTC; CDR3aa: CASSLGWTDNEQFF
j_gene: TRBJ2-6; len: 16; v_gene: TRBV25-1; d_gene: NA; abundance: NA; CDR3nt: TGTGCCAGCAGTGTAATGGGACTCTCTGGGGCCAACGTCCTGACTTTC; CDR3aa: CASSVMGLSGANVLTF
j_gene: TRBJ1-5; len: 15; v_gene: TRBV27; d_gene: NA; abundance: NA; CDR3nt: TGTGCCAGCAGCTCCACAGGGTTGAGCAATCAGCCCCAGCATTTT; CDR3aa: CASSSTGLSNQPQHF
j_gene: TRBJ2-7; len: 14; v_gene: TRBV28; d_gene: NA; abundance: few; CDR3nt: TGTGCCAGCAGTTCAGGACAGCAGACCTACGAGCAGTACTTC; CDR3aa: CASSSGQQTYEQYF
j_gene: TRBJ1-1; len: 15; v_gene: TRBV27; d_gene: NA; abundance: NA; CDR3nt: TGTGCCAGCAGACAGGACAGTGCCTCTAACACTGAAGCTTTCTTT; CDR3aa: CASRQDSASNTEAFF
j_gene: TRBJ2-5; len: 17; v_gene: TRBV27; d_gene: TRBD2; abundance: few; CDR3nt: TGTGCCAGCAGTCTCCGACTAGCGGGAGGGCCGGCGGAGACCCAGTACTTC; CDR3aa: CASSLRLAGGPAETQYF
j_gene: TRBJ2-7; len: 12; v_gene: TRBV2; d_gene: NA; abundance: NA; CDR3nt: TGTGCCAGCAGTGAGGACGGCTACGAGCAGTACTTC; CDR3aa: CASSEDGYEQYF
j_gene: TRBJ2-7; len: 12; v_gene: TRBV15; d_gene: NA; abundance: NA; CDR3nt: TGTGCCACCAGCAGAGCTGGGTTCGAGCAGTACTTC; CDR3aa: CATSRAGFEQYF
j_gene: TRBJ2-3; len: 17; v_gene: TRBV12-2; d_gene: NA; abundance: NA; CDR3nt: TGTGCAAGGCGCCGGGGGGGACGCGGGAGAGTGTTGGATACGCAGTATTTT; CDR3aa: CARRRGGRGRVLDTQYF
j_gene: TRBJ1-4; len: 19; v_gene: TRBV27; d_gene: NA; abundance: few; CDR3nt: TGTGCCAGCAGTTTGGTTCCCCCAGTTGCCAGGGCAAGGGGAGAAAAACTGTTTTTT; CDR3aa: CASSLVPPVARARGEKLFF
j_gene: TRBJ2-5; len: 15; v_gene: TRBV25-1; d_gene: TRBD2; abundance: many; CDR3nt: TGTGCCAGCAGTAGACTAGCGGGAGTGGGGGAGACCCAGTACTTC; CDR3aa: CASSRLAGVGETQYF
j_gene: TRBJ2-7; len: 16; v_gene: TRBV21-1; d_gene: NA; abundance: NA; CDR3nt: TGTGCCAGCAGCAATTCCAGGCAAGGGCCCCTCTACGAGCAGTACTTC; CDR3aa: CASSNSRQGPLYEQYF
j_gene: TRBJ1-1; len: 13; v_gene: TRBV6-1; d_gene: NA; abundance: NA; CDR3nt: TGTGCCAGCATTCCCTGGCACGGGACTGAAGCTTTCTTT; CDR3aa: CASIPWHGTEAFF
j_gene: TRBJ1-1; len: 15; v_gene: TRBV7-9; d_gene: NA; abundance: few; CDR3nt: TGTGCCAGCAGCTTAGGGAGGGTACCGAACACTGAAGCTTTCTTT; CDR3aa: CASSLGRVPNTEAFF
j_gene: TRBJ2-5; len: 13; v_gene: TRBV19; d_gene: NA; abundance: few; CDR3nt: TGTGCCAGTAGCACCACAGGGCAAGAGACCCAGTACTTC; CDR3aa: CASSTTGQETQYF
j_gene: TRBJ2-5; len: 14; v_gene: TRBV6-1; d_gene: NA; abundance: few; CDR3nt: TGTGCCAGCAGTGAACAGGGGTATAAGGAGACCCAGTACTTC; CDR3aa: CASSEQGYKETQYF
j_gene: TRBJ1-2; len: 14; v_gene: TRBV4-1; d_gene: NA; abundance: many; CDR3nt: TGCGCCAGCAGCCAACCAGACAGGTTACATGGCTACACCTTC; CDR3aa: CASSQPDRLHGYTF
j_gene: TRBJ2-5; len: 15; v_gene: TRBV2; d_gene: TRBD1; abundance: NA; CDR3nt: TGTGCCAGCAGTGTCAGCCAGGGGGCGGGAGAGACCCAGTACTTC; CDR3aa: CASSVSQGAGETQYF
j_gene: TRBJ1-3; len: 10; v_gene: TRBV28; d_gene: NA; abundance: NA; CDR3nt: TGTGCCAGCAACGGAAACACCATATATTTT; CDR3aa: CASNGNTIYF
j_gene: TRBJ2-7; len: 14; v_gene: TRBV5-1; d_gene: NA; abundance: few; CDR3nt: TGCGCCAGCAGCTTGATCGTCGATTCCTACGAGCAGTACTTC; CDR3aa: CASSLIVDSYEQYF
j_gene: TRBJ1-2; len: 15; v_gene: TRBV5-6; d_gene: TRBD1; abundance: NA; CDR3nt: TGTGCCAGCAGGGGACAGGAGTATCCTGATTATGGCTACACCTTC; CDR3aa: CASRGQEYPDYGYTF
j_gene: TRBJ2-7; len: 13; v_gene: TRBV5-4; d_gene: NA; abundance: few; CDR3nt: TGTGCCAGCAGCTCGGGACATGTGGACGAGCAGTACTTC; CDR3aa: CASSSGHVDEQYF